A single sample gave rise to the 14 T cell receptor beta chains below, sequenced in a study of T-cell memory formation after mild COVID-19. A single record per CDR3 protein comes from TCRdb applying MiXCR to the 5' RACE reads. The sample has hundreds of thousands of distinct CDR3 sequences, about a fifth seen once; the top ten hold 12%. Sequenced sample: PBMCs or a T cell subset sorted from them (not recorded which). All receptors come from an adult woman who had mild COVID-19 (a few samples of this study predate the infection). Cell type and time point are not known.

The chain is built from TRBV19 and TRBJ1-5; 10 bases are a match to TRBD1. V lost 6 bases and J lost 4; bases outside the gene matches: 6. This CDR3 has 15 residues. Germline assignment: CDR1 LNHDA and CDR2 SQIVND (reference sequence). The CDR3 nucleotides read TGTGCCAGTAGCTTGGACAGGGGGATTAATCAGCCCCAGCATTTT. Its protein is CASSLDRGINQPQHF.

The chain couples TRBV14 to TRBJ2-7; D remains ambiguous. The length of the CDR3 is 13 residues. Germline V gene data show CDR1 as SGHDN and CDR2 as FVKESK. V was shortened by 1 base and J by 6 bases, with 10 bases between the two germline ends. The CDR3 loop is CASSQVGYREQYF. The DNA of the CDR3 is TGTGCCAGCAGCCAAGTAGGGTATCGCGAGCAGTACTTC.

A few counts support this clonotype. This chain connects TRBV5-1 to TRBJ1-3; the D is unclear. CDR1 is SGHRS, CDR2 YFSETQ, per germline. The CDR3 consists of 16 residues. Trimming took 0 bases from V and 0 from J, leaving 10 bases between them. The CDR3 region has the DNA TGCGCCAGCAGCTTGGCTCCAGACCTCTCTGGAAACACCATATATTTT. Protein product: CASSLAPDLSGNTIYF.

This clonotype was counted between two and nine times. The chain joins TRBV4-1 to TRBJ2-1; TRBD2 matches at 12 bases. Germline CDR1 reads MGHRA; CDR2 reads YSYEKL. CDR3 size: 15 residues. J lost 7 bases, V lost 5 bases, and 6 bases had no gene match. CDR3 coding DNA: TGCGCCAGCAGCGCTCTAGCGGGGGGGCCGAATGAGCAGTTCTTC. It translates to CASSALAGGPNEQFF.

The chain employs TRBV7-6 and TRBJ1-2; D uncertain. Germline V gene sequence: CDR1 SGHVS, CDR2 FNYEAQ. Trimming left V 1 base short and J 4 bases short, with 19 bases between. The CDR3 sequence is 17 residues long. The CDR3 loop reads CASSLGADGHTIYGYTF. The CDR3 region has the DNA TGTGCCAGCAGCTTAGGGGCGGACGGCCACACCATCTATGGCTACACCTTC.

This clonotype appeared a single time. The CDR3 is CASSFHTGPATEAFF. CDR3 in DNA: TGCGCCAGCAGCTTCCATACAGGTCCCGCCACTGAAGCTTTCTTT. V usage is TRBV5-1 and J usage is TRBJ1-1, with D possibly being TRBD1 (5 bases). Germline CDR1 SGHRS, CDR2 YFSETQ. V lost 2 bases to trimming and J lost 4 bases, with 15 bases between them. The CDR3 length is 15 residues.

The CDR3 bases are TGCGCCAGCACCAAGGGTGGGCTAGCGGGAGATGAGCAGTTCTTC. Translation gives CASTKGGLAGDEQFF. The chain carries TRBV4-3 and TRBJ2-1, with 10 bases identical to TRBD2. The CDR3 loop spans 15 amino acids. CDR1 is LGHNA and CDR2 is YSLEER in the germline V gene. J lost 8 bases, V lost 7 bases, and 11 bases had no gene match.

This chain links TRBV9 with TRBJ2-5; D is perhaps TRBD1 or TRBD2 (7 bases each). CDR1 and CDR2 from the germline V gene are SGDLS and YYNGEE. V was trimmed by 3 bases and J by 5 bases, leaving 14 bases between them. The CDR3 covers 14 residues. The CDR3 loop reads CASSEGAREETQYF. The CDR3, as DNA: TGTGCCAGCAGCGAGGGGGCGCGGGAGGAGACCCAGTACTTC.

In its sample, this clonotype was seen a few times. This chain uses TRBV15 with TRBJ2-3, with TRBD2 identical over 12 bases. Germline V gene data show CDR1 as LNHNV and CDR2 as YYDKDF (reference sequence). V lost 0 bases and J lost 8; bases outside the gene matches: 6. There are 16 residues in the CDR3. The CDR3 reads CATSRDALAGGFTQYF. As DNA, the CDR3 is TGTGCCACCAGCAGAGATGCGCTAGCGGGGGGGTTTACGCAGTATTTT.

The rearrangement uses TRBV7-9 and TRBJ2-2; maybe TRBD2 (5 bases). V lost 0 bases and J 7 bases, leaving 9 bases between the germline ends. There are 14 residues in the CDR3. Germline assignment: CDR1 SEHNR and CDR2 FQNEAQ (reference sequence). The CDR3 bases are TGTGCCAGCAGCTTAGCGGGGAGAGGCGGGGAGCTGTTTTTT. The encoded protein is CASSLAGRGGELFF.

The rearrangement joins TRBV2 to TRBJ2-5; 8 nucleotides agree with TRBD2. This CDR3 is built from 17 residues. V trimming: 0 bases; J trimming: 2 bases; junction bases outside the gene matches: 8. Germline lookup yields CDR1 SNHLY and CDR2 FYNNEI. CDR3 residues: CASSEAPPIAGQETQYF. In DNA form, the CDR3 reads TGTGCCAGCAGTGAAGCGCCCCCGATAGCGGGACAAGAGACCCAGTACTTC.

The V call is TRBV7-8, the J call TRBJ2-2; a possible D gene is TRBD2 (6 bases). Trimming cost V 2 bases and J 6 bases, with 10 bases left between them. The CDR3 loop spans 14 amino acids. CDR1 and CDR2 from the germline V gene are SGHVS and FQNEAQ. The CDR3 DNA reads as TGTGCCAGCAGCTTATACGGGGGAGCCGGGGAGCTGTTTTTT. Protein: CASSLYGGAGELFF.

This clonotype was detected only a few times. A read error may account for a junction end that differs from germline. This chain uses TRBV20-1 with TRBJ1-2; no clear D. This CDR3 is built from 14 residues. The germline V gene encodes CDR1 DFQATT and CDR2 SNEGSKA (reference sequence). The CDR3 protein is CSTRGKGSLLGYTF. In nucleotides, the CDR3 is TGCAGTACTAGAGGGAAAGGTTCGCTTCTTGGCTACACCTTC.

This sequence joins TRBV5-1 and TRBJ2-7; TRBD1 aligns across 10 bases. The length of the CDR3 is 12 residues. The germline V gene has CDR1 SGHRS and CDR2 YFSETQ. V gave up 3 bases and J gave up 12 bases; unmatched junction bases: 6. CDR3 loop: CASSSDRGNRYF. The CDR3 DNA reads TGCGCCAGCAGCTCGGACAGGGGGAATCGGTACTTC.